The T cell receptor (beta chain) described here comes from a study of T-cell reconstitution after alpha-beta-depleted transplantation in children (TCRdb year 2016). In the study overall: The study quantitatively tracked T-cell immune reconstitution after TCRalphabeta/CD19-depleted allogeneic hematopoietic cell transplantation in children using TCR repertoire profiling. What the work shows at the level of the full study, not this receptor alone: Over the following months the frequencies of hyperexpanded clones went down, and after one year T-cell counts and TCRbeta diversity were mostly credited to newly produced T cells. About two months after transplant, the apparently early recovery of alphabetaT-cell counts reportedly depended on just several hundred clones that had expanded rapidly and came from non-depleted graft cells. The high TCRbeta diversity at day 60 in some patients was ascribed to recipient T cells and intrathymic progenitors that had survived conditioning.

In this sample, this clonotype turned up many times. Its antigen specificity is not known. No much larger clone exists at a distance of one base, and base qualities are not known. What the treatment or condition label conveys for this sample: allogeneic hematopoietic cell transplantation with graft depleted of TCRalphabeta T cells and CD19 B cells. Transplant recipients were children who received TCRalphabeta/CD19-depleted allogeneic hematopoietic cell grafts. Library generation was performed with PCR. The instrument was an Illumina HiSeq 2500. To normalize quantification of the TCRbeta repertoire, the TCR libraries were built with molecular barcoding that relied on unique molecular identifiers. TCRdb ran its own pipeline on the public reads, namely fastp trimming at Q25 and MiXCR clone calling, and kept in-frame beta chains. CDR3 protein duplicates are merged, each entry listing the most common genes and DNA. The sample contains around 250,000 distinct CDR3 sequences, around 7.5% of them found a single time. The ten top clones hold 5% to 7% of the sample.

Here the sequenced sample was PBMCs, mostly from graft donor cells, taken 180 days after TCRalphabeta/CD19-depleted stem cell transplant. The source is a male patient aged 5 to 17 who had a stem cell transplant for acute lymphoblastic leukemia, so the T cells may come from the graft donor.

The CDR3 protein: CASSLLAGEGDTQYF. The DNA sequence is as follows: TGCGCCAGCAGCCTACTAGCGGGAGAAGGAGATACGCAGTATTTT. The chain joins TRBV5-1 to TRBJ2-3, with 11 middle bases fitting TRBD2. The germline V and J ends show losses of 4 bases and 5 bases respectively, and no gene match explains 6 bases of the junction. Taken from cysteine to phenylalanine, the CDR3 has 15 residues. The kept DNA is CDR3 alone, 45 bases in frame from the first base. Based on the germline V gene, the CDR1 and CDR2 sequences are SGHRS and YFSETQ.